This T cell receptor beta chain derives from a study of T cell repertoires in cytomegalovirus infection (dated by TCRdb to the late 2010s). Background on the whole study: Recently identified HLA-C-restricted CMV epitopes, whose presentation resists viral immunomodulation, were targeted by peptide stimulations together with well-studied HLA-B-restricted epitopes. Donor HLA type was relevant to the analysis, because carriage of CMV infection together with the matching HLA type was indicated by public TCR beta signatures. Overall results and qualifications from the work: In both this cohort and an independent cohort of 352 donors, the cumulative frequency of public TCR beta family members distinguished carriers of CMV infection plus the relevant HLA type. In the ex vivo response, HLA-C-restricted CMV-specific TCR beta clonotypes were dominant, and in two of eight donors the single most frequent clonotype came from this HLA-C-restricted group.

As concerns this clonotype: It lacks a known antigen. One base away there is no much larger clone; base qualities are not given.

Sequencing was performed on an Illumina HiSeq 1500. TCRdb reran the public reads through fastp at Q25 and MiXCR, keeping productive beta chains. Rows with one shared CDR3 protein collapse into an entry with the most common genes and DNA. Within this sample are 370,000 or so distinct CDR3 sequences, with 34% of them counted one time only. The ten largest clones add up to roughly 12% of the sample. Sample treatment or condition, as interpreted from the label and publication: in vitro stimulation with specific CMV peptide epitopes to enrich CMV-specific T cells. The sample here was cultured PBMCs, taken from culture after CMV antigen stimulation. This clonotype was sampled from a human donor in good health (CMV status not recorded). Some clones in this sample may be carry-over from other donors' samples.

This receptor has the CDR3 CASSLRGGSTHNEQFF. DNA sequence: TGTGCCAGCAGCTTAAGGGGCGGGAGTACCCACAATGAGCAGTTCTTC. This chain is built from TRBV7-4 and TRBJ2-1, with 7 middle bases fitting TRBD2. The CDR1 and CDR2 encoded by the germline V gene are SGHVT and SQSDAQ. The CDR3 measures 16 amino acids from cysteine to phenylalanine. CDR3 DNA only is kept here, 48 bases in frame from base 1. V is trimmed back by 2 bases and J by 5 bases, and the junction contains 9 bases that no gene match accounts for.